The rows below give T cell receptor beta chains drawn from one sample of a study of control samples from healthy donors and cancer patients. Sequenced by immunoSEQ multiplex PCR; TCRdb stores in-frame clones only, minus some. The sample gives about 130,000 clones, roughly 90% of which show up once; 2% to 2.5% is in the top ten. Sample: blood. The receptors stem from a woman aged 45 to 65 in good health. The CDR3 runs from the conserved cysteine through the conserved F or W. The D gene is left open where the match is weak. Size is stated for part of the rows, as once, few or many counts, or as a class when the clone is expanded.

J | size | V | D | CDR3 | DNA
TRBJ2-1 | - | TRBV28 | TRBD1 | CASSKTGTDNEQFF | TGTGCCAGCAGTAAAACCGGGACAGACAATGAGCAGTTCTTC
TRBJ1-2 | - | TRBV3-1/TRBV3-2 | - | CASSQRGGDNYGYTF | TGTGCCAGCAGCCAACGGGGAGGGGATAACTATGGCTACACCTTC
TRBJ1-2 | - | TRBV25-1 | - | CASSPGLGAGGYTF | TGTGCCAGCAGTCCCGGTTTGGGGGCGGGTGGCTACACCTTC
TRBJ2-5 | - | TRBV6-1 | TRBD2 | CASSELAGARTQYF | TGTGCCAGCAGTGAGCTAGCGGGGGCTCGGACCCAGTACTTC
TRBJ2-2 | once | TRBV7-8 | - | CASSLEEPARRTGELFF | TGTGCCAGCAGCTTAGAAGAGCCCGCAAGGAGGACCGGGGAGCTGTTTTTT
TRBJ1-2 | - | TRBV27 | TRBD1 | CASSLSRQGYNYGYTF | TGTGCCAGCAGTTTATCGAGACAGGGGTATAACTATGGCTACACCTTC
TRBJ2-1 | - | TRBV6-2/TRBV6-3 | TRBD2 | CASSPRGAGTYNEQFF | TGTGCCAGCAGTCCCCGAGGAGCGGGAACCTACAATGAGCAGTTCTTC
TRBJ1-2 | - | TRBV7-9 | - | CASSPTGQYGYTF | TGTGCCAGCAGCCCTACCGGACAGTATGGCTACACCTTC
TRBJ2-1 | - | TRBV30 | - | CAWTEDSYYNEQFF | TGTGCCTGGACTGAGGACAGCTATTACAATGAGCAGTTCTTC
TRBJ1-6 | - | TRBV5-5 | - | CASSLVPDNSPLHF | TGTGCCAGCAGCTTGGTGCCGGATAATTCACCCCTCCACTTT
TRBJ1-2 | - | TRBV6-5 | TRBD1 | CASLGTGGGYTF | TGTGCCAGCCTCGGGACAGGGGGGGGCTACACCTTC
TRBJ1-3 | - | TRBV12-2 | - | CASRLVMSSGNTIYF | TGTGCAAGTCGCTTAGTCATGAGCTCTGGAAACACCATATATTTT
TRBJ1-1 | - | TRBV27 | - | CASRRNLRNTEAFF | TGTGCCAGCAGACGGAATTTGCGGAACACTGAAGCTTTCTTT
TRBJ2-3 | - | TRBV7-6 | TRBD2 | CASSSIAGGRIDTQYF | TGTGCCAGCAGCTCTATAGCGGGGGGGCGAATAGATACGCAGTATTTT
TRBJ2-2 | once | TRBV28 | - | CASSSVEAGRGELFF | TGTGCCAGCAGCTCAGTGGAGGCAGGGAGAGGGGAGCTGTTTTTT
TRBJ1-6 | - | TRBV13 | - | CASSLGGHLNSPLHF | TGTGCCAGCAGCTTAGGAGGCCATCTAAATTCACCCCTCCACTTT
TRBJ1-6 | - | TRBV7-2 | - | CASSLERTEPLHF | TGTGCCAGCAGCTTAGAAAGGACAGAACCCCTCCACTTT
TRBJ2-7 | - | TRBV19 | - | CASSIALQGYEQYF | TGTGCCAGTAGTATAGCCCTACAGGGCTACGAGCAGTACTTC
TRBJ1-1 | - | TRBV6-2/TRBV6-3 | - | CASSGAVWGTEAFF | TGTGCCAGCAGCGGGGCCGTCTGGGGCACTGAAGCTTTCTTT
TRBJ2-7 | - | TRBV6-5 | - | CASSYSQGETYEQYF | TGTGCCAGCAGTTACTCCCAGGGCGAAACCTACGAGCAGTACTTC
TRBJ2-1 | - | TRBV7-8 | - | CASSLVTSVGGSSEQFF | TGTGCCAGCAGCTTAGTGACTTCGGTCGGCGGGTCGAGCGAGCAGTTCTTC
TRBJ1-5 | - | TRBV28 | TRBD1 | CASSFPQGFNQPQHF | TGTGCCAGCAGTTTCCCACAGGGGTTCAATCAGCCCCAGCATTTT
TRBJ1-1 | - | TRBV29-1 | - | CSVDGGNKAFF | TGCAGCGTTGATGGGGGAAACAAAGCTTTCTTT
TRBJ2-7 | - | TRBV14 | TRBD1 | CASSLAGGFYEQYF | TGTGCCAGCAGCCTTGCAGGGGGCTTCTACGAGCAGTACTTC
TRBJ1-2 | - | TRBV5-4 | - | CAIVDARNYGYTF | TGTGCCATCGTGGACGCCCGGAACTATGGCTACACCTTC
TRBJ2-1 | - | TRBV10-3 | TRBD2 | CATSGGPYNEQFF | TGTGCCACCTCGGGGGGGCCCTACAATGAGCAGTTCTTC
TRBJ2-1 | - | TRBV10-3 | - | CAISELGVGEQFF | TGTGCCATCAGTGAGTTAGGGGTAGGGGAGCAGTTCTTC